These 30 T cell receptor beta chains came from one sample sequenced in a study of T cell responses to AZD1222 COVID-19 vaccine. Measured with immunoSEQ multiplex PCR; TCRdb has only the in-frame clones, and not every one. This sample has tens of thousands of clones, with around 90% found just once. The material sequenced was peripheral blood, taken 28 days after the second dose of the MenACWY control vaccine. These receptors originate from an adult who received the MenACWY meningococcal vaccine as a control.

The genes are TRBV27 and TRBJ2-3, with D unresolved. The germline V and J ends were trimmed by 5 bases and 2 bases, with 14 bases remaining between them. Germline V lookup: CDR1 MNHEY, CDR2 SMNVEV (reference sequence). There are 15 residues in the CDR3. The CDR3 loop is CASSQISGFTDTQYF. CDR3 coding DNA: TGTGCCAGCAGTCAAATTTCGGGTTTCACAGATACGCAGTATTTT.

The chain is built from TRBV27 and TRBJ1-1; D not certain. The germline CDR1 and CDR2 sequences are MNHEY and SMNVEV (reference sequence). V lost 5 bases and J 1 base, leaving 5 bases between the germline ends. The CDR3 is 12 residues long. The CDR3 here is CASSRGNTEAFF. The CDR3 nucleotides read TGTGCCAGCAGTCGGGGGAACACTGAAGCTTTCTTT.

The J gene is TRBJ2-1, the V gene TRBV7-3; 9 nucleotides align to TRBD2. V dropped 5 bases and J dropped 6; count of bases not matched to a gene: 11. The V gene's germline CDR1 is SGHTA and CDR2 FQGTGA. The CDR3 contains 16 residues. This CDR3 reads CASSTDGTSLGNEQFF. The CDR3 nucleotides are TGTGCCAGCAGCACGGACGGGACTAGCCTCGGCAATGAGCAGTTCTTC.

CDR3: CASSLVDRGFHEQYF. In nucleotides, the CDR3 is TGCGCCAGCAGCTTGGTGGACAGGGGGTTCCACGAGCAGTACTTC. The chain uses TRBV5-1 and TRBJ2-7, with 10 bases fitting TRBD1. Germline loops: CDR1 SGHRS, CDR2 YFSETQ. Trimming took 0 bases from V and 5 from J; bases not matched to a gene: 5. The CDR3 totals 15 residues.

V is TRBV19 and J is TRBJ1-5; no clear D. Germline assignment: CDR1 LNHDA and CDR2 SQIVND (reference sequence). This CDR3 has 14 amino acids. The V and J ends lost 1 base and 6 bases respectively, with 10 bases between them. Written as DNA, the CDR3 is TGTGCCAGTAGTATAGCAAGGGTTGGTCAGCCCCAGCATTTT. Protein: CASSIARVGQPQHF.

This chain uses TRBV19 with TRBJ1-3; D is possibly TRBD1 (5 bases). The CDR3 extends over 13 amino acids. The ends were cut back, 11 bases at V and 0 bases at J, with 11 bases in the middle. Germline CDR1 and CDR2: LNHDA and SQIVND (reference sequence). The DNA of the CDR3 is TGTGCCGCCGGGGCACACTCTGGAAACACCATATATTTT. This encodes CAAGAHSGNTIYF.

CDR3 DNA: TGCGCCAGCAGCTTGGTGCCGCTCCAGAGCTCTGGAAACACCATATATTTT. Amino acids: CASSLVPLQSSGNTIYF. The chain carries TRBV5-1 and TRBJ1-3, with D unclear. The CDR3 has 17 amino acids. The germline gives CDR1 SGHRS, CDR2 YFSETQ. Trimming left V 0 bases short and J 0 bases short, with 13 bases between.

This clone has only a few counts. This rearrangement joins TRBV7-9 to TRBJ1-5; the match to TRBD1 covers 7 bases. V gave up 6 bases and J gave up 4 bases; unmatched junction bases: 9. The CDR3 is 15 amino acids. Germline V CDR1 and CDR2: SEHNR, FQNEAQ (reference sequence). The DNA of the CDR3 is TGTGCCAGCAGTCTAGAGGGACAGCCTAATCAGCCCCAGCATTTT. Translation: CASSLEGQPNQPQHF.

This clone showed up just once. The gene calls are TRBV3-1 (or the pseudogene TRBV3-2) and TRBJ2-5; D is possibly TRBD2 (5 bases). Trimming left V 0 bases short and J 5 bases short, with 13 bases between. From germline, CDR1 is LGHDT and CDR2 YNNKEL (reference sequence). The CDR3 extends over 15 amino acids. CDR3 nucleotides: TGTGCCAGCAGCCAAGATCTTGTCGAGGGCGAGACCCAGTACTTC. The encoded protein is CASSQDLVEGETQYF.

The gene calls are TRBV6-5 and TRBJ2-1; maybe TRBD2 (6 bases). There are 13 residues in the CDR3. Germline-derived CDR1 and CDR2 are MNHEY and SVGAGI. The V end lost 4 bases, the J end lost 6 bases, and 10 bases lay between the germline ends. The CDR3 here is CASSWRGSNEQFF. DNA for the CDR3: TGTGCCAGCAGTTGGCGGGGCAGCAATGAGCAGTTCTTC.

The chain recombines TRBV28 with TRBJ2-7, with D hard to call. CDR1 and CDR2 (germline): MDHEN, SYDVKM. There are 12 residues in the CDR3. V lost 3 bases to trimming and J lost 6 bases, with 9 bases between them. The chain's CDR3 is CASSFLSREQYF. The CDR3 DNA follows: TGTGCCAGCAGTTTTCTCAGTCGCGAGCAGTACTTC. Full variable domain (missing parts from reference TRBV28 and TRBJ2-7): DVKVTQSSRYLVKRTGEKVFLECVQDMDHENMFWYRQDPGLGLRLIYFSYDVKMKEKGDIPEGYSVSREKKERFSLILESASTNQTSMYLCASSFLSREQYFGPGTRLTVT.

The rearrangement links TRBV2 to TRBJ2-3; TRBD1 matches at 9 bases. The CDR3 is 12 amino acids. V lost 6 bases and J lost 6; bases outside the gene matches: 1. CDR1 SNHLY and CDR2 FYNNEI come from the germline V gene. The CDR3 loop is CASRGTGDTQYF. DNA of the CDR3: TGTGCCAGCAGGGGGACAGGGGATACGCAGTATTTT.

This rearrangement joins TRBV19 to TRBJ2-2; 11 positions match TRBD2. With V trimmed by 5 bases and J by 5 bases, 7 bases remained unmatched. The V gene's germline CDR1 is LNHDA and CDR2 SQIVND (reference sequence). This CDR3 comprises 16 residues. CDR3 sequence (DNA): TGTGCCAGTAGTCCACTAGCGGGAGTTGGGACCGGGGAGCTGTTTTTT. It is translated as CASSPLAGVGTGELFF.

In its sample, this clone was seen once. This CDR3 reads CASTKGVRFGNEQFF. The DNA of the CDR3 is TGTGCCAGCACGAAGGGAGTACGCTTTGGCAATGAGCAGTTCTTC. The rearrangement joins TRBV28 to TRBJ2-1; possibly TRBD2 for D (5 bases). The CDR3 totals 15 residues. Germline-derived CDR1 and CDR2 are MDHEN and SYDVKM. The germline V and J ends were trimmed by 7 bases and 6 bases, with 19 bases remaining between them.

The rearrangement links TRBV18 to TRBJ1-5, with D unclear. The CDR3 has 14 amino acids. CDR1 KGHSH and CDR2 LQKENI come from the germline V gene. The germline V and J ends were trimmed by 2 bases and 0 bases, with 5 bases remaining between them. This CDR3 is CASSPRDSNQPQHF. In nucleotides, the CDR3 is TGTGCCAGCTCACCAAGGGATAGCAATCAGCCCCAGCATTTT.

The V call is TRBV2, the J call TRBJ2-7; 9 bases line up with TRBD1. CDR3 size: 16 residues. Germline V gene lookup returns CDR1 SNHLY and CDR2 FYNNEI. Unmatched junction bases numbered 15, after V lost 6 bases and J lost 6 bases. In nucleotides, the CDR3 is TGTGCCAGCAGGGGGGCAGGGACAGGGATAGCAACCGAGCAGTACTTC. It encodes CASRGAGTGIATEQYF.

This chain uses TRBV4-1 with TRBJ2-7, with 7 bases identical to TRBD2. Germline CDR1 reads MGHRA; CDR2 reads YSYEKL. J gave up 3 bases and V 6 bases, and 11 bases lay outside the gene matches. The CDR3 sequence is 15 residues long. CDR3 loop: CASRPLVSGFYEQYF. CDR3 nucleotide sequence: TGCGCCAGCAGGCCACTCGTTAGCGGGTTCTACGAGCAGTACTTC.

This sequence joins TRBV6-5 and TRBJ1-1; D remains unclear. Germline assignment: CDR1 MNHEY and CDR2 SVGAGI. This CDR3 comprises 16 residues. V was pared by 0 bases and J by 0 bases, with 11 bases between. Here the CDR3 reads CASSYSSFRVNTEAFF. CDR3 sequence (DNA): TGTGCCAGCAGTTACTCGTCGTTCCGGGTGAACACTGAAGCTTTCTTT.

The chain uses TRBV4-2 and TRBJ2-2; D is uncertain. The V and J ends lost 0 bases and 7 bases respectively, with 6 bases between them. The CDR3 contains 13 residues. Germline CDR1 is LGHNA and CDR2 is YNFKEQ. The CDR3 DNA is TGTGCCAGCAGCCAAGAGAGGCTCGGGGAGCTGTTTTTT. This sequence encodes CASSQERLGELFF.

The rearrangement joins TRBV6-5 to TRBJ1-2; maybe TRBD1 (6 bases). Looked up from germline, CDR1 is MNHEY and CDR2 is SVGAGI. V dropped 6 bases and J dropped 3 bases, with 11 bases sitting between them. The CDR3 runs 13 residues. The CDR3 DNA reads as TGTGCCAGCAGGGACAGCGGATACTATGGCTACACCTTC. It translates to CASRDSGYYGYTF.

The chain has TRBV7-3 and TRBJ2-3; 12 bases are shared with TRBD2. CDR3 length: 14 amino acids. V shed 8 bases, J shed 1 base, and the junction held 1 base outside the gene matches. Germline CDR1 SGHTA, CDR2 FQGTGA. CDR3 nucleotides: TGTGCCAGCTCTAGCGGGGGGGGCACAGATACGCAGTATTTT. It specifies CASSSGGGTDTQYF. The variable domain in full, completed from reference TRBV7-3 and TRBJ2-3, reads GAGVSQTPSNKVTEKGKYVELRCDPISGHTALYWYRQSLGQGPEFLIYFQGTGAADDSGLPNDRFFAVRPEGSVSTLKIQRTERGDSAVYLCASSSGGGTDTQYFGPGTRLTVL.

The rearrangement uses TRBV12-3 or TRBV12-4 and TRBJ2-2; D gene unclear. The V gene lost 8 bases and the J gene lost 8 bases, with 6 bases spanning the gap. CDR3 length equals 10 residues. CDR3: CASSVGELFF. CDR3 DNA sequence: TGTGCCAGCTCGGTAGGGGAGCTGTTTTTT.

This clone showed up just once. V is TRBV21-1 and J is TRBJ2-4; TRBD1 is the table's D call and was not checked against the DNA. TRBV21-1 is flagged as a pseudogene. The CDR3 runs 15 residues. This CDR3 is CASSKGQGAKNIQYF. The CDR3 DNA is TGTGCCAGCAGCAAAGGACAGGGGGCCAAAAACATTCAGTACTTC.

The genes are TRBV7-9 and TRBJ2-7; D remains ambiguous. The length of the CDR3 is 14 residues. The germline CDR1 and CDR2 sequences are SEHNR and FQNEAQ (reference sequence). Trimming left V 0 bases short and J 0 bases short, with 6 bases between. CDR3 sequence: CASSLADGSYEQYF. DNA for the CDR3: TGTGCCAGCAGCTTAGCGGACGGCTCCTACGAGCAGTACTTC.

The chain employs TRBV7-2 and TRBJ1-2; perhaps TRBD1 as D (5 bases). The CDR3 spans 14 residues. Trimming cost V 0 bases and J 0 bases, with 5 bases left between them. Germline V gene lookup returns CDR1 SGHTA and CDR2 FQGNSA. Here the CDR3 reads CASSLATANYGYTF. CDR3 in DNA: TGTGCCAGCAGCTTAGCGACAGCTAACTATGGCTACACCTTC.

The rearrangement joins TRBV3-1 (or the pseudogene TRBV3-2) to TRBJ2-7; D not certain. Trimming shortened V by 0 bases and J by 4 bases, and 7 bases separated the two germline ends. Germline CDR1 reads LGHDT; CDR2 reads YNNKEL (reference sequence). The CDR3 sequence is 13 residues long. CDR3 amino acids: CASSQDRRYEQYF. CDR3 DNA sequence: TGTGCCAGCAGCCAAGATCGTCGGTACGAGCAGTACTTC.

The rearrangement links TRBV28 to TRBJ2-1, with 9 bases fitting TRBD1. The CDR3 loop spans 17 amino acids. The V gene end was trimmed by 4 bases and the J gene end by 6 bases; junction bases not matched to a gene: 13. Germline CDR1 and CDR2: MDHEN and SYDVKM. In DNA form, the CDR3 reads TGTGCCAGCAGTTATGGGCCCACAGGGGGCTACGCCAATGAGCAGTTCTTC. It codes for CASSYGPTGGYANEQFF.

The chain links TRBV5-5 to TRBJ1-6; 7 nucleotides align to TRBD1. V lost 4 bases to trimming and J lost 5 bases; unmatched junction nucleotides: 6. Germline-derived CDR1 and CDR2 are SGHKS and YYEKEE (reference sequence). The CDR3 has 15 amino acids. As DNA, the CDR3 is TGTGCCAGCAGCACCCCCGGGACAGATAATTCACCCCTCCACTTT. Amino acids: CASSTPGTDNSPLHF.

The rearrangement uses TRBV7-9 and TRBJ2-3; D is perhaps TRBD1 (5 bases). The CDR3 sequence is 12 residues long. Trimming stripped 7 bases from V and 6 bases from J, with 11 bases between. Germline assignment: CDR1 SEHNR and CDR2 FQNEAQ (reference sequence). This chain's CDR3 is CASTSGLDTQYF. DNA of the CDR3: TGTGCCAGCACCTCAGGGTTGGATACGCAGTATTTT.

V usage is TRBV3-1 (or the pseudogene TRBV3-2) and J usage is TRBJ2-7, with D perhaps matching TRBD1 (6 bases). V was clipped by 0 bases and J by 2 bases, with 11 bases between them. CDR1 and CDR2 from the germline V gene are LGHDT and YNNKEL (reference sequence). The CDR3 runs 15 residues. The CDR3 sequence: CASSQETGPTYEQYF. The CDR3 DNA reads TGTGCCAGCAGCCAAGAGACAGGCCCGACCTACGAGCAGTACTTC.